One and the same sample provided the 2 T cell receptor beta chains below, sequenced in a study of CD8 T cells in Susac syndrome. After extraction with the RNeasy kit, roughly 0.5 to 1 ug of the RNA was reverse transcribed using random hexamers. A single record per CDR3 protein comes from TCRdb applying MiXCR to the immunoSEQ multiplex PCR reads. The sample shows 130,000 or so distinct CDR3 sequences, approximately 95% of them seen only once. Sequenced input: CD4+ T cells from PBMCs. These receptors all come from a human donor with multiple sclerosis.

For the CDR3, the DNA is TGCGCCAGCAGCTTGGACCTTTCCACCGGGGAGCTGTTTTTT. Its translation: CASSLDLSTGELFF. V usage is TRBV5-1 and J usage is TRBJ2-2, with unresolved D. V was shortened by 0 bases and J by 4 bases, with 7 bases between the two germline ends. Germline CDR1 is SGHRS and CDR2 is YFSETQ. CDR3 size: 14 residues.

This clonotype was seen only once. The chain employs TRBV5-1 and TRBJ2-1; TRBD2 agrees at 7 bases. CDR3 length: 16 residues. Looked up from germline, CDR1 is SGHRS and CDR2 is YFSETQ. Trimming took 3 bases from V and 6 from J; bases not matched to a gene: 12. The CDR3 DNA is TGCGCCAGCAGCTCCCAACCAGCGGGACCCCCCAATGAGCAGTTCTTC. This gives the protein CASSSQPAGPPNEQFF.